These 17 T cell receptor beta chains came from one sample sequenced in a study of memory B cells and T cells in multiple sclerosis. This table comes from immunoSEQ multiplex PCR, and its TCRdb copy is limited to in-frame clones, with some not included. In the table there are 11,000 or so clones, approximately 84% of which are singletons. Antigens for these TCRs are unknown. CFSE-dim autoproliferating and CFSE-high non-proliferating T cells from unstimulated culture were sequenced separately. 40 million to 50 million CFSE-labeled PBMCs were cultured 6 to 7 days unstimulated, then replicate wells were pooled. The sequenced material came from PBMCs from blood kept in culture. These TCRs come from a human donor with multiple sclerosis.

Points on this clone: A junction boundary mismatches the germline segment, possibly from a read error. The CDR3: CASSVAGDSDQPQHF. The CDR3, as DNA: TGTGCCAGCAGCGTAGCCGGAGATAGCGATCAGCCCCAGCATTTT. This sequence joins TRBV9 and TRBJ1-5; D ambiguous. Germline-derived CDR1 and CDR2 are SGDLS and YYNGEE. The CDR3 extends over 15 amino acids.

The rearrangement links TRBV5-1 to TRBJ2-3, with a tentative D call TRBD1 (5 bases). The CDR3 sequence is 16 residues long. The germline gives CDR1 SGHRS, CDR2 YFSETQ. Trimming removed 0 bases from V and 0 bases from J, with 11 bases in between. DNA of the CDR3: TGCGCCAGCAGCTTGGAGCCAGGGTCTAGCACAGATACGCAGTATTTT. Its translation is CASSLEPGSSTDTQYF.

Only a few counts were recorded for this clone. CDR3 sequence reads: CASSWTVNEKLFF. The DNA for the CDR3 is TGTGCCAGCAGTTGGACAGTCAATGAAAAACTGTTTTTT. This chain uses TRBV6-6 with TRBJ1-4, with D possibly TRBD1 on 6 matching bases. CDR3 length: 13 amino acids. Deletions cut 4 bases from V and 5 bases from J, with 8 bases between. Germline V gene data show CDR1 as MNHNY and CDR2 as SVGAGI (reference sequence).

The table lists this clone with a few counts. The J gene is TRBJ2-1, the V gene TRBV21-1; the D call of TRBD2 is as the table states it, not checked on the DNA. TRBV21-1 is flagged as a pseudogene. This CDR3 is built from 17 residues. The CDR3 reads CASRVELATPSDNEQFF. The CDR3 coding sequence is TGTGCCAGCAGAGTCGAGCTAGCTACACCTTCCGACAATGAGCAGTTCTTC.

In regard to this clone: A junction boundary mismatches the germline segment, possibly from a read error. The rearrangement joins TRBV7-3 to TRBJ2-6; 9 bases align to TRBD1. Germline CDR1 reads SGHTA; CDR2 reads FQGTGA. The CDR3 is made up of 21 amino acids. In DNA form, the CDR3 reads TGTGCCAGCAGCTCAGAAAAATTACCCGGGACAGGGTACTCTGAGGCCAACGTCCTGACTTTC. The encoded protein is CASSSEKLPGTGYSEANVLTF.

The gene calls are TRBV19 and TRBJ1-2, with D possibly TRBD1 on 6 matching bases. The V end lost 3 bases, the J end lost 4 bases, and 15 bases lay between the germline ends. The CDR3 runs 15 residues. From germline, CDR1 is LNHDA and CDR2 SQIVND (reference sequence). CDR3 nucleotide sequence: TGTGCCAGTAGTATGTGGCCGGGGGCGACCTATGGCTACACCTTC. It translates to CASSMWPGATYGYTF.

This chain uses TRBV10-2 with TRBJ2-1, with D possibly matching TRBD2 (5 bases). The CDR3 extends over 13 amino acids. The V gene's germline CDR1 is WSHSY and CDR2 SAAADI. V dropped 6 bases and J dropped 6 bases, with 12 bases sitting between them. CDR3 sequence reads: CASRDSPGNEQFF. CDR3 nucleotide sequence: TGCGCCAGCAGGGACTCCCCCGGCAATGAGCAGTTCTTC.

Here the CDR3 DNA reads TGTGCCAGCAGCAGCCGGGGTACCGGGGAGCTGTTTTTT. Amino acids: CASSSRGTGELFF. J is TRBJ2-2 and V is TRBV7-3, with D possibly being TRBD2 (5 bases). Germline values: CDR1 SGHTA, CDR2 FQGTGA. This CDR3 comprises 13 residues. V lost 5 bases and J 5 bases, leaving 9 bases between the germline ends.

J is TRBJ1-1 and V is TRBV6-6; no firm D call. In germline, CDR1 is MNHNY, CDR2 SVGAGI (reference sequence). The CDR3 consists of 13 residues. Trimming shortened V by 0 bases and J by 6 bases, and 8 bases separated the two germline ends. CDR3 sequence: CASSYSKGPEAFF. Written as DNA, the CDR3 is TGTGCCAGCAGTTACTCGAAGGGCCCTGAAGCTTTCTTT.

This clone was seen a single time. The chain has TRBV15 and TRBJ2-5, with TRBD2 as a possible D gene (6 bases). There are 16 residues in the CDR3. With 1 base removed from V and 5 bases from J, the gap between germline ends came to 17 bases. Looked up from germline, CDR1 is LNHNV and CDR2 is YYDKDF (reference sequence). CDR3 protein: CATSRVSGLGAETQYF. Here the CDR3 DNA reads TGTGCCACCAGCAGAGTTTCGGGACTCGGGGCGGAGACCCAGTACTTC.

V and J are TRBV28 and TRBJ2-1; 7 nucleotides align to TRBD2. Germline V gene lookup returns CDR1 MDHEN and CDR2 SYDVKM. With 5 bases clipped from V and 8 bases from J, the junction kept 6 bases outside the gene matches. This CDR3 is 13 amino acids long. CDR3 nucleotides: TGTGCCAGCAGTCCACTAGCGAACGATGAGCAGTTCTTC. Translation gives CASSPLANDEQFF.

This clone showed up just once. J is TRBJ2-5 and V is TRBV28, with TRBD2 matching over 12 bases. Germline trimming cut 5 bases from V and 5 bases from J; bases unmatched to any gene: 9. Germline V gene lookup returns CDR1 MDHEN and CDR2 SYDVKM. The CDR3 runs 16 residues. This CDR3 reads CASSILTSGSRETQYF. CDR3 DNA sequence: TGTGCCAGCAGTATCCTGACTAGCGGGAGTAGGGAGACCCAGTACTTC.

V gene TRBV2 combines with J gene TRBJ2-7; a possible D gene is TRBD1 (6 bases). V was shortened by 5 bases and J by 3 bases, with 14 bases between the two germline ends. This CDR3 spans 14 amino acids. CDR1 is SNHLY, CDR2 FYNNEI, per germline. DNA of the CDR3: TGTGCCAGCAGTTTAACAGGGAACCTCTACGAGCAGTACTTC. Translated: CASSLTGNLYEQYF.

CDR3 amino acids: CASSEYRQGSEKLFF. The CDR3 nucleotides read TGTGCCAGCAGTGAATATCGGCAGGGTAGTGAAAAACTGTTTTTT. The chain couples TRBV25-1 to TRBJ1-4; possibly TRBD1 for D (5 bases). Germline-derived CDR1 and CDR2 are MGHDK and SYGVNS. This CDR3 has 15 amino acids. Between the trimmed V and J ends, which lost 0 bases and 7 bases, there was a span of 12 bases.

The rearrangement links TRBV7-9 to TRBJ1-2, with D perhaps matching TRBD1 (5 bases). CDR3 length equals 15 residues. V lost 1 base and J lost 0, with 9 bases in between. The V gene's germline CDR1 is SEHNR and CDR2 FQNEAQ (reference sequence). CDR3 coding DNA: TGTGCCAGCAGCTTAGACAGGCTTTCTAACTATGGCTACACCTTC. It translates to CASSLDRLSNYGYTF. Supplemented by reference TRBV7-9 and TRBJ1-2, the full variable domain reads DTGVSQNPRHKITKRGQNVTFRCDPISEHNRLYWYRQTLGQGPEFLTYFQNEAQLEKSRLLSDRFSAERPKGSFSTLEIQRTEQGDSAMYLCASSLDRLSNYGYTFGSGTRLTVV.

V and J are TRBV28 and TRBJ1-5; D ambiguous. The germline V gene has CDR1 MDHEN and CDR2 SYDVKM. V was clipped by 7 bases and J by 6 bases, with 13 bases between them. There are 13 residues in the CDR3. CDR3 coding DNA: TGTGCCAGCACCCCTCCCGTGGCTCAGCCCCAGCATTTT. Translated, it gives CASTPPVAQPQHF.

The CDR3 here is CASSLKAGSGYTF. In DNA form, the CDR3 reads TGTGCCAGCAGTTTAAAGGCAGGGTCTGGCTACACCTTC. The chain recombines TRBV27 with TRBJ1-2, with a possible D match to TRBD1 (5 bases). The germline gives CDR1 MNHEY, CDR2 SMNVEV (reference sequence). This CDR3 is built from 13 residues. V dropped 2 bases and J dropped 7 bases, with 11 bases sitting between them.